Listed below are T cell receptor beta chains from one sample, sequenced in a study of blood T cells in healthy people across ages. TCRdb used MiXCR to reprocess the 5' RACE reads, holding one entry per CDR3 protein. Among about 1.5 million distinct CDR3 sequences, 40% to 45% were seen once, and the ten largest hold 4%. The source material was blood. These receptors were taken from a woman under 30 in good health. CDR3s include the opening cysteine and the closing phenylalanine or tryptophan. A D gene is named only where the DNA matches it firmly. For some rows the clone size is stated as once, few or many, or as a class when expanded; others skip it.

d_gene	v_gene	abundance	j_gene	CDR3nt	CDR3aa
.	TRBV3-1	.	TRBJ2-2	TGTGCCAGCAGCCCTCGATTCACCGGGGAGCTGTTTTTT	CASSPRFTGELFF
TRBD1	TRBV5-1	.	TRBJ1-1	TGCGCCAGCAGCTTGGATGTGCAGGGGGCGACTGAAGCTTTCTTT	CASSLDVQGATEAFF
.	TRBV12-3/TRBV12-4	.	TRBJ1-2	TGTGCCAGCAGTCCCGGACAGCGTCCTAACTATGGCTACACCTTC	CASSPGQRPNYGYTF
.	TRBV7-9	.	TRBJ1-5	TGTGCCAGCAGCTTAGGGGAGGCGGGGAATCAGCCCCAGCATTTT	CASSLGEAGNQPQHF
.	TRBV5-5	few	TRBJ2-3	TGTGCCAGCAGCGCAGGACTATCTAGCACAGATACGCAGTATTTT	CASSAGLSSTDTQYF
TRBD1	TRBV2	.	TRBJ1-2	TGTGCCAGCAGTGCGCGGGGGACAGAGCACTATGGCTACACCTTC	CASSARGTEHYGYTF
TRBD2	TRBV6-5	few	TRBJ2-6	TGTGCCAGCACTCGGGGGGTTTCTGGGGCCAACGTCCTGACTTTC	CASTRGVSGANVLTF
.	TRBV12-3/TRBV12-4	.	TRBJ1-4	TGTGCCAGCAGTGGTCAACCCGGGACTGAGGCCGAAAAACTGTTTTTT	CASSGQPGTEAEKLFF
TRBD2	TRBV12-3/TRBV12-4	.	TRBJ2-1	TGTGCCAGCAGTTTCCGCCGACTAGCGATCAATGAGCAGTTCTTC	CASSFRRLAINEQFF
.	TRBV20-1	once	TRBJ2-3	TGCAGTGCCCCGTTGACCTCGCTGAGAGATACGCAGTATTTT	CSAPLTSLRDTQYF